These 32 T cell receptor beta chains originate from one sample sequenced in a study of spatial heterogeneity in lung cancer. Sample time point: sample taken at primary tumor resection. Whole RNA, isolated from tumor, nontumor lung or frozen PBMC, was sequenced without prior sorting. TCRdb analysed the 5' RACE reads with MiXCR anew, one entry per CDR3 protein. The sample carries 90,000 or so distinct CDR3 sequences, 7% to 9% recorded once. Sequenced here: PBMCs, sampled at surgery. These TCRs come from a male donor with early-stage non-small cell lung cancer.

This clonotype has a count of ten or more. J is TRBJ2-1 and V is TRBV6-2 or TRBV6-3; no definite D call. The CDR3 is made up of 12 amino acids. V lost 7 bases and J lost 8, with 12 bases in between. Germline CDR1 is MNHEY and CDR2 is SVGEGT. CDR3 amino acids: CASNGPTDEQFF. Here the CDR3 DNA reads TGTGCCAGCAACGGGCCGACGGATGAGCAGTTCTTC.

J is TRBJ2-2 and V is TRBV7-8; 7 nucleotides align to TRBD1. From germline, CDR1 is SGHVS and CDR2 FQNEAQ. The CDR3 length is 16 residues. With 5 bases clipped from V and 0 bases from J, the junction kept 6 bases outside the gene matches. The DNA of the CDR3 is TGTGCCAGCAGCAGACTGGGACAGTCGAACACCGGGGAGCTGTTTTTT. Protein: CASSRLGQSNTGELFF.

This clonotype was counted ten times or more. The chain combines TRBV20-1 with TRBJ1-6, with 7 bases that match TRBD1. V gave up 0 bases and J gave up 7 bases; unmatched junction bases: 6. CDR1 and CDR2 from the germline V gene are DFQATT and SNEGSKA (reference sequence). The length of the CDR3 is 15 residues. CDR3 sequence: CSARDTTGRNSPLHF. The CDR3 bases are TGCAGTGCTAGAGATACGACAGGGCGAAATTCACCCCTCCACTTT.

In its sample, this clonotype was seen a few times. The DNA of the CDR3 is TGCGCCAGCAGCCCAGGATTACAGGCGGGTAACGAGCAGTACTTC. As protein: CASSPGLQAGNEQYF. The chain recombines TRBV5-1 with TRBJ2-7; D may correspond to TRBD1 or TRBD2 (5 bases each). Germline-derived CDR1 and CDR2 are SGHRS and YFSETQ. This CDR3 contains 15 residues. V was pared by 4 bases and J by 5 bases, with 19 bases between.

The chain uses TRBV9 and TRBJ2-1, with 8 bases lining up with TRBD2. The germline V gene has CDR1 SGDLS and CDR2 YYNGEE. V lost 3 bases and J lost 8; bases outside the gene matches: 10. The CDR3 loop spans 15 amino acids. The CDR3 nucleotides read TGTGCCAGCAGCGCCCGACTACCGGGGGGGCATGAGCAGTTCTTC. It specifies CASSARLPGGHEQFF.

This clonotype was seen many times. The chain couples TRBV5-1 to TRBJ2-7, with a tentative D call TRBD2 (6 bases). The ends were cut back, 2 bases at V and 0 bases at J, with 9 bases in the middle. The CDR3 is 14 residues long. CDR1 and CDR2 (germline): SGHRS, YFSETQ. The CDR3 sequence is CASSFGGDSYEQYF. CDR3 DNA: TGCGCCAGCAGCTTTGGAGGGGACTCCTACGAGCAGTACTTC.

This clonotype was seen a handful of times. The V and J genes are TRBV12-5 and TRBJ2-3, with 10 bases that match TRBD1. CDR1 is LGHNT, CDR2 FRNRAP, per germline. The CDR3 consists of 15 residues. V lost 5 bases to trimming and J lost 3 bases; unmatched junction nucleotides: 5. The chain's CDR3 is CASGPGQGRTDTQYF. Written as DNA, the CDR3 is TGTGCTAGTGGTCCGGGACAGGGGCGTACAGATACGCAGTATTTT.

This clonotype was recorded a few times. This chain uses TRBV7-9 with TRBJ2-3; no clear D gene. Trimming shortened V by 4 bases and J by 6 bases, and 14 bases separated the two germline ends. The CDR3 has 14 residues. CDR1 is SEHNR, CDR2 FQNEAQ, per germline (reference sequence). CDR3 region: CASSSPYEEDTQYF. CDR3 in DNA: TGTGCCAGCAGCTCTCCTTATGAGGAGGATACGCAGTATTTT.

The rearrangement uses TRBV28 and TRBJ2-5; D ambiguous. Trimming pared 2 bases from V and 4 bases from J, leaving 5 bases between. Per the germline V gene, CDR1 is MDHEN and CDR2 is SYDVKM. CDR3 length equals 12 residues. The CDR3 here is CASSLGSETQYF. The CDR3 DNA follows: TGTGCCAGCAGTTTAGGATCAGAGACCCAGTACTTC.

This clonotype was seen more than once but under ten times. The chain is built from TRBV3-1 and TRBJ2-1, with D maybe TRBD2 (6 bases). The CDR3 runs 15 residues. CDR1 LGHDT and CDR2 YNNKEL come from the germline V gene (reference sequence). Trimming shortened V by 0 bases and J by 7 bases, and 13 bases separated the two germline ends. In DNA, the CDR3 is TGTGCCAGCAGCCAAGATGGGAGACTAGTAAATGAGCAGTTCTTC. It translates to CASSQDGRLVNEQFF.

This clonotype has at least ten counts. CDR3 loop: CSARDSGTSGRGVGYNEQFF. CDR3 DNA sequence: TGCAGTGCTAGAGATAGTGGGACTAGCGGGCGGGGAGTGGGTTACAATGAGCAGTTCTTC. The V gene is TRBV20-1, the J gene TRBJ2-1, with 12 bases fitting TRBD2. Germline lookup yields CDR1 DFQATT and CDR2 SNEGSKA (reference sequence). The trim removed 0 bases at V and 4 bases at J, leaving 16 bases unmatched. The CDR3 runs to 20 residues.

This clonotype was seen only a few times. CDR3 region: CASIYFAGRESVYGYTF. CDR3 coding DNA: TGTGCCAGCATTTATTTTGCGGGTCGGGAATCCGTATATGGCTACACCTTC. The chain links TRBV6-1 to TRBJ1-2; D call uncertain. Germline CDR1 is MNHNS and CDR2 is SASEGT. The CDR3 is 17 residues long. With 7 bases removed from V and 5 bases from J, the gap between germline ends came to 26 bases.

This clonotype was detected many times. J is TRBJ2-3 and V is TRBV28, with 7 nucleotides matching TRBD2. This CDR3 comprises 14 residues. The germline gives CDR1 MDHEN, CDR2 SYDVKM. Losses at the gene ends were 2 bases for V and 4 bases for J; bases not matched to a gene: 3. The CDR3 coding sequence is TGTGCCAGCAGTTTAGCGGGAGAAGCAGATACGCAGTATTTT. It translates to CASSLAGEADTQYF. Full variable domain (outside the CDR3, taken from reference TRBV28 and TRBJ2-3): DVKVTQSSRYLVKRTGEKVFLECVQDMDHENMFWYRQDPGLGLRLIYFSYDVKMKEKGDIPEGYSVSREKKERFSLILESASTNQTSMYLCASSLAGEADTQYFGPGTRLTVL.

This clonotype was observed at least ten times. The chain uses TRBV4-1 and TRBJ1-1, with D possibly TRBD1 on 5 matching bases. The germline V and J ends were trimmed by 0 bases and 5 bases, with 13 bases remaining between them. The CDR3 consists of 15 residues. Per germline, CDR1 MGHRA and CDR2 YSYEKL. The CDR3 region is CASSQERGRETEAFF. The CDR3 nucleotides read TGCGCCAGCAGCCAAGAGAGGGGAAGGGAGACTGAAGCTTTCTTT.

The V and J genes are TRBV30 and TRBJ2-7, with TRBD2 as a possible D gene (5 bases). Per the germline V gene, CDR1 is GTSNPN and CDR2 is SVGIG (reference sequence). The CDR3 loop spans 14 amino acids. Trimming removed 5 bases from V and 0 bases from J, with 14 bases in between. The CDR3 region is CAWSSDWPSYEQYF. In nucleotides, the CDR3 is TGTGCCTGGTCCTCGGACTGGCCCTCCTACGAGCAGTACTTC.

This clonotype was seen repeatedly, ten times or more. V usage is TRBV18 and J usage is TRBJ2-5, with D maybe TRBD1 (7 bases). Trimming shortened V by 3 bases and J by 6 bases, and 20 bases separated the two germline ends. Germline CDR1 is KGHSH and CDR2 is LQKENI. The CDR3 is 16 residues long. CDR3 loop: CASSPVPPGGGKTQYF. The CDR3 region has the DNA TGTGCCAGCTCACCTGTACCCCCAGGGGGAGGAAAGACCCAGTACTTC.

This clonotype has ten or more counts. The chain is built from TRBV28 and TRBJ2-7; D assignment may be TRBD1 or TRBD2 (5 bases each). The CDR3 has 16 residues. Deletions cut 5 bases from V and 2 bases from J, with 19 bases between. CDR1 and CDR2 from the germline V gene are MDHEN and SYDVKM. The CDR3 loop reads CASSPTLTGTAYEQYF. The DNA for the CDR3 is TGTGCCAGCAGTCCAACCCTAACCGGGACCGCCTACGAGCAGTACTTC. Using reference TRBV28 and TRBJ2-7 for the parts outside the CDR3, the full variable domain is DVKVTQSSRYLVKRTGEKVFLECVQDMDHENMFWYRQDPGLGLRLIYFSYDVKMKEKGDIPEGYSVSREKKERFSLILESASTNQTSMYLCASSPTLTGTAYEQYFGPGTRLTVT.

The chain is built from TRBV20-1 and TRBJ2-2; D remains unclear. The germline V and J ends were trimmed by 5 bases and 1 base, with 5 bases remaining between them. The CDR3 is made up of 12 amino acids. Germline V lookup: CDR1 DFQATT, CDR2 SNEGSKA (reference sequence). In DNA form, the CDR3 reads TGCAGTGCTTACAGGAACACCGGGGAGCTGTTTTTT. This sequence encodes CSAYRNTGELFF.

This clonotype has at least ten counts. The chain has TRBV20-1 and TRBJ1-2; no firm D call. Trimming took 1 base from V and 4 from J, leaving 13 bases between them. There are 14 residues in the CDR3. The germline gives CDR1 DFQATT, CDR2 SNEGSKA (reference sequence). Here the CDR3 reads CSARVHGPGYGYTF. CDR3 in DNA: TGCAGTGCTAGAGTTCACGGGCCAGGCTATGGCTACACCTTC.

Ten or more counts support this clonotype. The chain couples TRBV4-3 to TRBJ1-2, with a tentative D call TRBD1 (5 bases). Germline V gene sequence: CDR1 LGHNA, CDR2 YSLEER. Trimming cost V 0 bases and J 6 bases, with 14 bases left between them. The CDR3 has 15 residues. In DNA form, the CDR3 reads TGCGCCAGCAGCCAAGAAGGGCCGAGGGACCATGGCTACACCTTC. As protein: CASSQEGPRDHGYTF.

This clonotype was counted a few times. This chain joins TRBV30 and TRBJ1-4; 7 bases align to TRBD1. V lost 1 base, J lost 3 bases, and 5 bases stayed unmatched. This CDR3 has 15 residues. Germline V lookup: CDR1 GTSNPN, CDR2 SVGIG (reference sequence). CDR3 bases: TGTGCCTGGAGTGGGCAGGGGGTAGCTAATGAAAAACTGTTTTTT. Its translation: CAWSGQGVANEKLFF.

J is TRBJ2-5 and V is TRBV2, with D maybe TRBD2 (6 bases). Between the trimmed V and J ends, which lost 6 bases and 3 bases, there was a span of 14 bases. This CDR3 contains 14 residues. Germline CDR1 and CDR2: SNHLY and FYNNEI. The CDR3: CASRGTRREETQYF. The CDR3 DNA follows: TGTGCCAGCAGGGGGACGAGGAGGGAAGAGACCCAGTACTTC.

The rearrangement joins TRBV12-3 or TRBV12-4 to TRBJ2-3; 11 positions agree with TRBD2. The CDR3 spans 13 residues. With 7 bases clipped from V and 7 bases from J, the junction kept 4 bases outside the gene matches. The CDR3 nucleotides are TGTGCCAGCACGACTAGCGGGGCCCATACGCAGTATTTT. Its translation is CASTTSGAHTQYF.

The chain has TRBV4-3 and TRBJ2-5; D perhaps matches TRBD1 (6 bases). The V gene lost 5 bases and the J gene lost 3 bases, with 13 bases spanning the gap. The CDR3 extends over 14 amino acids. Germline V gene sequence: CDR1 LGHNA, CDR2 YSLEER. The CDR3: CASSANSGEETQYF. The CDR3 DNA reads TGCGCCAGCAGCGCAAACTCAGGGGAAGAGACCCAGTACTTC.

At least ten counts were recorded for this clonotype. CDR3 DNA sequence: TGTGCCAGCAGGCTAGGGGTATCTGGAAACACCATATATTTT. Its protein product is CASRLGVSGNTIYF. This chain uses TRBV6-6 with TRBJ1-3; perhaps TRBD1 as D (5 bases). The CDR3 totals 14 residues. V lost 6 bases and J 1 base, leaving 10 bases between the germline ends. Germline values: CDR1 MNHNY, CDR2 SVGAGI (reference sequence).

This clonotype was seen only a few times. V and J are TRBV2 and TRBJ1-2, with 7 bases fitting TRBD1. CDR1 is SNHLY and CDR2 is FYNNEI in the germline V gene. The CDR3 loop spans 13 amino acids. J was trimmed by 1 base and V by 6 bases; bases with no gene match: 2. CDR3 region: CASRGQLNYGYTF. DNA for the CDR3: TGTGCCAGCAGGGGACAGCTTAACTATGGCTACACCTTC.

This clonotype showed up many times. The V call is TRBV5-4, the J call TRBJ1-1, with D perhaps TRBD1 (6 bases). CDR3 length: 12 amino acids. Trimming stripped 1 base from V and 8 bases from J, with 9 bases between. The germline gives CDR1 SGHNT, CDR2 YYREEE (reference sequence). The DNA for the CDR3 is TGTGCCAGCAGCTTGTTGGGGACAGAAGCTTTCTTT. It codes for CASSLLGTEAFF.

This clonotype was recorded at least ten times. V and J are TRBV6-2 or TRBV6-3 and TRBJ2-2; tentatively, D is TRBD2 (5 bases). The CDR3 sequence is 13 residues long. Germline assignment: CDR1 MNHEY and CDR2 SVGEGT. V was cut by 5 bases and J by 8 bases, with 12 bases left in between. CDR3 coding DNA: TGTGCCAGCAGTCAACCGGGGAGAGGGGAGCTGTTTTTT. It encodes CASSQPGRGELFF.

This clonotype has ten or more counts. The rearrangement joins TRBV6-2 or TRBV6-3 to TRBJ2-1; D gene unclear. The CDR3 consists of 15 residues. Germline lookup yields CDR1 MNHEY and CDR2 SVGEGT. V lost 5 bases and J 3 bases, leaving 14 bases between the germline ends. The CDR3 here is CASSPQTPHYNEQFF. The CDR3 DNA reads as TGTGCCAGCAGTCCCCAGACGCCTCACTACAATGAGCAGTTCTTC.

Only a few counts were recorded for this clonotype. The chain employs TRBV9 and TRBJ1-4; D is ambiguous. The CDR3 has 14 residues. The germline V gene encodes CDR1 SGDLS and CDR2 YYNGEE. Trimming took 2 bases from V and 3 from J, leaving 8 bases between them. DNA for the CDR3: TGTGCCAGCAGCGTCGGAGGTTCTAATGAAAAACTGTTTTTT. It translates to CASSVGGSNEKLFF.

This clonotype was detected many times. This rearrangement joins TRBV5-1 to TRBJ1-5, with D unresolved. Per germline, CDR1 SGHRS and CDR2 YFSETQ. The CDR3 loop spans 13 amino acids. Trimming stripped 2 bases from V and 7 bases from J, with 10 bases between. CDR3 in DNA: TGCGCCAGCAGCTTCGGTGGAGGCCAGCCCCAGCATTTT. Residues: CASSFGGGQPQHF.

There are many counts of this clonotype. The chain recombines TRBV5-5 with TRBJ2-7; tentative D call: TRBD1 (5 bases). The V end was cut by 0 bases, the J end by 3 bases, with 7 bases between. CDR3 size: 13 residues. Germline loops: CDR1 SGHKS, CDR2 YYEKEE (reference sequence). The chain's CDR3 is CASSLGQNYEQYF. DNA of the CDR3: TGTGCCAGCAGCTTGGGACAGAACTACGAGCAGTACTTC.